This T cell receptor beta chain was observed in a study of T cells after yellow fever vaccination. Each CDR3 protein gets one entry after TCRdb re-called the 5' RACE reads with MiXCR. Among some 500,000 distinct CDR3 sequences listed, roughly 12% were seen once. This clonotype came up many times. Germline CDR1 reads SGHTA; CDR2 reads FQGNSA. V was pared by 4 bases and J by 10 bases, with 6 bases of the junction left unmatched. The CDR3 covers 14 residues. The receptor comes from a man aged 30 to 39 who received the YFV17D yellow fever vaccine. The sequenced sample was PBMCs, obtained on the day of the yellow fever booster vaccination. The chain has TRBV7-2 and TRBJ1-6, with 8 positions matching TRBD1. The CDR3 sequence is CASSYGQGGSPLHF. Written as DNA, the CDR3 is TGTGCCAGCAGCTATGGACAGGGAGGGTCACCCCTCCACTTT. Filled out from reference TRBV7-2 and TRBJ1-6, the complete variable domain reads GAGVSQSPSNKVTEKGKDVELRCDPISGHTALYWYRQSLGQGLEFLIYFQGNSAPDKSGLPSDRFSAERTGGSVSTLTIQRTQQEDSAVYLCASSYGQGGSPLHFGNGTRLTVT.